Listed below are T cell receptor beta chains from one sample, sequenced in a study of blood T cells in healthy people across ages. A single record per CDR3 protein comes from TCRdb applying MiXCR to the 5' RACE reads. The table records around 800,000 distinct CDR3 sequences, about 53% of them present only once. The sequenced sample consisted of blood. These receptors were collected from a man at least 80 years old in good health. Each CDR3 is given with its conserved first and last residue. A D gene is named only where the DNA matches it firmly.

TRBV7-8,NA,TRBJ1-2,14,TGTGCCAGCAGCCTAAGATCGTCGAACTATGGCTACACCTTC,CASSLRSSNYGYTF
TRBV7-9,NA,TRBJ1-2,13,TGTGCTAGCAGCCGTACAGAGGGCTATGGCTACACCTTC,CASSRTEGYGYTF
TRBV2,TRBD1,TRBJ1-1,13,TGTGCCAGCAGTGAAGGTCCAGGGGGGAGCTTTTTCTTT,CASSEGPGGSFFF
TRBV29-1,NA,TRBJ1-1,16,TGCAGCGTTGAGGCCGGGATAGGGGCCCGAGGCACTGAAGCTTTCTTT,CSVEAGIGARGTEAFF
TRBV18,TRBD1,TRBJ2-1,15,TGTGCCAGCTCACCAAGTTCGGACAGGCCCAATGAGCAGTTCTTC,CASSPSSDRPNEQFF
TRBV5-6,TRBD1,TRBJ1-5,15,TGTGCCAGCAGCTTTCAGGGACAGGGTGCTCAGCCCCAGCATTTT,CASSFQGQGAQPQHF
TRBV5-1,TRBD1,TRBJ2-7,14,TGCGCCAGCAGCTTGCCGGGACAGGTCAATGAGCAGTACTTC,CASSLPGQVNEQYF
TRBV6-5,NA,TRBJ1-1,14,TGTGCCAGCAGACCCACGTCGACGGGCACTGAAGCTTTCTTT,CASRPTSTGTEAFF
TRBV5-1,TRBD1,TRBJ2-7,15,TGCGCCAGCAGCTTGGAGGGGACAGGGGTTTCCGAGCAGTACTTC,CASSLEGTGVSEQYF
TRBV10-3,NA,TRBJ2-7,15,TGTGCCATCAGTGAATTGGAGGGGAAAATCTACGAGCAGTACTTC,CAISELEGKIYEQYF
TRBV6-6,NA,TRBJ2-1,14,TGTGCCAGCAGGGAGGGGGGGAAGCACAATGAGCAGTTCTTC,CASREGGKHNEQFF
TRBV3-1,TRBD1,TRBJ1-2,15,TGTGCCAGCAGCCAGACCCGGGACAGGGGCTATGGCTACACCTTC,CASSQTRDRGYGYTF
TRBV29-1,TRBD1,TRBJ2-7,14,TGCAGCATTGAAGTAGGGACAGGGTTGGACGAGCAGTACTTC,CSIEVGTGLDEQYF